A single sample is the source of the 15 T cell receptor beta chains below, sequenced in a study of blood T cell repertoires in COVID-19. The data were produced by immunoSEQ multiplex PCR, yet TCRdb's version contains in-frame clones alone and is incomplete. The table shows about 120,000 clones, with 85% to 90% occurring only once. The sequenced sample was peripheral blood. The receptors shown here come from a woman aged 45 to 65 with acute or convalescent COVID-19.

The rearrangement links TRBV7-3 to TRBJ2-3; 12 bases are a match to TRBD2. V shed 0 bases, J shed 14 bases, and the junction held 6 bases outside the gene matches. The CDR3 runs to 14 residues. Germline assignment: CDR1 SGHTA and CDR2 FQGTGA. This CDR3 is CASSLTLAGGQWYF. The CDR3 nucleotides are TGTGCCAGCAGCTTAACGCTAGCGGGGGGGCAGTGGTATTTT.

There are many counts of this clone. This chain links TRBV19 with TRBJ1-1, with TRBD1 matching over 11 bases. There are 15 residues in the CDR3. Germline V lookup: CDR1 LNHDA, CDR2 SQIVND (reference sequence). V trimming: 6 bases; J trimming: 4 bases; junction bases outside the gene matches: 7. CDR3 nucleotide sequence: TGTGCCAGTAGCCAAAGGACAGGGGGCCCCACTGAAGCTTTCTTT. This sequence encodes CASSQRTGGPTEAFF. The variable domain in full, completed from reference TRBV19 and TRBJ1-1, reads DGGITQSPKYLFRKEGQNVTLSCEQNLNHDAMYWYRQDPGQGLRLIYYSQIVNDFQKGDIAEGYSVSREKKESFPLTVTSAQKNPTAFYLCASSQRTGGPTEAFFGQGTRLTVV.

The gene calls are TRBV5-1 and TRBJ2-1, with 10 bases aligning to TRBD2. In germline, CDR1 is SGHRS, CDR2 YFSETQ. V shed 0 bases and J 6 bases; nucleotides not matched to a gene: 9. The CDR3 covers 17 residues. CDR3 residues: CASSLVASGRSANEQFF. The DNA of the CDR3 is TGCGCCAGCAGCTTGGTCGCTAGCGGGAGATCGGCCAATGAGCAGTTCTTC.

This clone occurred once. The rearrangement links TRBV13 to TRBJ1-6; D is ambiguous. This CDR3 contains 15 residues. Trimming removed 2 bases at V and 4 bases at J, with 9 bases between. Germline V gene data show CDR1 as PRHDT and CDR2 as FYEKMQ (reference sequence). The CDR3 spells CASSLRGYYNSPLHF. In DNA, the CDR3 is TGTGCCAGCAGCTTACGGGGTTATTATAATTCACCCCTCCACTTT.

The rearrangement uses TRBV7-9 and TRBJ1-1; possibly TRBD1 for D (5 bases). V shed 6 bases and J shed 6 bases, with 14 bases lying between them. Germline V gives CDR1 SEHNR, CDR2 FQNEAQ (reference sequence). This CDR3 is built from 13 residues. CDR3 residues: CASSPQGSAEAFF. Written as DNA, the CDR3 is TGTGCCAGCAGTCCGCAGGGCTCAGCTGAAGCTTTCTTT.

This clone was counted many times. This chain links TRBV28 with TRBJ1-1; tentatively, D is TRBD1 (6 bases). Germline CDR1 reads MDHEN; CDR2 reads SYDVKM. The CDR3 consists of 13 residues. Trimming left V 7 bases short and J 1 base short, with 10 bases between. The CDR3 DNA follows: TGTGCCAGCAAATTAGGGGGGAACACTGAAGCTTTCTTT. Translation gives CASKLGGNTEAFF. Looking up the rest from reference TRBV28 and TRBJ1-1 gives the full variable domain: DVKVTQSSRYLVKRTGEKVFLECVQDMDHENMFWYRQDPGLGLRLIYFSYDVKMKEKGDIPEGYSVSREKKERFSLILESASTNQTSMYLCASKLGGNTEAFFGQGTRLTVV.

The rearrangement uses TRBV27 and TRBJ1-2; 7 bases agree with TRBD1. The CDR3 has 17 residues. V was pared by 1 base and J by 3 bases, with 11 bases of the junction left unmatched. The germline CDR1 and CDR2 sequences are MNHEY and SMNVEV (reference sequence). This CDR3 is CASSLFAGGLLYYGYTF. As DNA, the CDR3 is TGTGCCAGCAGTTTATTTGCAGGGGGGCTTTTGTACTATGGCTACACCTTC.

The table lists this clone with a count of one. The chain links TRBV19 to TRBJ1-4; 8 bases agree with TRBD1. This CDR3 has 15 residues. V shed 7 bases and J 1 base; nucleotides not matched to a gene: 5. Germline V gene lookup returns CDR1 LNHDA and CDR2 SQIVND (reference sequence). The DNA of the CDR3 is TGTGCCAGTACCCCAGGGACAGGAACTAATGAAAAACTGTTTTTT. Protein: CASTPGTGTNEKLFF.

The chain has TRBV9 and TRBJ1-1; the D gene is possibly TRBD1 (5 bases). The V end was cut by 4 bases, the J end by 4 bases, with 23 bases between. This CDR3 has 17 amino acids. Germline values: CDR1 SGDLS, CDR2 YYNGEE. CDR3 nucleotide sequence: TGTGCCAGCAGCCCACTTTTTTTGGCCAGGGTGGGCACTGAAGCTTTCTTT. Its translation: CASSPLFLARVGTEAFF. The whole variable domain, remainder taken from reference TRBV9 and TRBJ1-1, is DSGVTQTPKHLITATGQRVTLRCSPRSGDLSVYWYQQSLDQGLQFLIQYYNGEERAKGNILERFSAQQFPDLHSELNLSSLELGDSALYFCASSPLFLARVGTEAFFGQGTRLTVV.

The rearrangement links TRBV10-3 to TRBJ2-6, with 7 bases identical to TRBD1. J lost 4 bases, V lost 6 bases, and 6 bases had no gene match. CDR1 ENHRY and CDR2 SYGVKD come from the germline V gene. The CDR3 runs to 15 residues. The CDR3 spells CAISNRGRGANVLTF. CDR3 bases: TGTGCCATCAGCAACAGGGGAAGAGGGGCCAACGTCCTGACTTTC.

The chain joins TRBV10-1 to TRBJ1-4; no clear D gene. The germline gives CDR1 WNHNN, CDR2 SYGVQD (reference sequence). The V end was cut by 8 bases, the J end by 4 bases, with 8 bases between. CDR3 length: 12 amino acids. CDR3 nucleotides: TGCGCCAGCGGGAGAGATAATGAAAAACTGTTTTTT. This encodes CASGRDNEKLFF.

The rearrangement links TRBV29-1 to TRBJ1-1; D is possibly TRBD1 (6 bases). CDR1 and CDR2 from the germline V gene are SQVTM and ANQGSEA. V shed 3 bases and J shed 1 base, with 18 bases lying between them. This CDR3 comprises 16 residues. CDR3 amino acids: CSVDDGVQGPNTEAFF. CDR3 nucleotide sequence: TGCAGCGTTGATGACGGGGTGCAGGGGCCGAACACTGAAGCTTTCTTT.

The chain has TRBV5-1 and TRBJ1-2; 10 positions match TRBD1. Germline trimming cut 4 bases from V and 4 bases from J; bases unmatched to any gene: 13. This CDR3 comprises 17 residues. The germline CDR1 and CDR2 sequences are SGHRS and YFSETQ. The CDR3 bases are TGCGCCAGCAGCGCCCCGGGACAGGGGATACTGGGCTATGGCTACACCTTC. It yields the protein CASSAPGQGILGYGYTF.

The CDR3 is CASSPPTRNTEAFF. The CDR3 DNA reads TGTGCCAGCTCACCACCGACTCGGAACACTGAAGCTTTCTTT. The V gene is TRBV18, the J gene TRBJ1-1; unclear D gene. Germline CDR1 KGHSH, CDR2 LQKENI. The CDR3 runs to 14 residues. Trimming removed 0 bases at V and 1 base at J, with 6 bases between.

The rearrangement joins TRBV19 to TRBJ1-2, with 9 bases fitting TRBD1. The junction had 2 bases not matched to a gene; V was cut back by 4 bases and J by 5 bases. This CDR3 has 13 residues. CDR1 is LNHDA and CDR2 is SQIVND in the germline V gene (reference sequence). CDR3 sequence (DNA): TGTGCCAGTAGTACCGGGACAGGGTATGGCTACACCTTC. It encodes CASSTGTGYGYTF.